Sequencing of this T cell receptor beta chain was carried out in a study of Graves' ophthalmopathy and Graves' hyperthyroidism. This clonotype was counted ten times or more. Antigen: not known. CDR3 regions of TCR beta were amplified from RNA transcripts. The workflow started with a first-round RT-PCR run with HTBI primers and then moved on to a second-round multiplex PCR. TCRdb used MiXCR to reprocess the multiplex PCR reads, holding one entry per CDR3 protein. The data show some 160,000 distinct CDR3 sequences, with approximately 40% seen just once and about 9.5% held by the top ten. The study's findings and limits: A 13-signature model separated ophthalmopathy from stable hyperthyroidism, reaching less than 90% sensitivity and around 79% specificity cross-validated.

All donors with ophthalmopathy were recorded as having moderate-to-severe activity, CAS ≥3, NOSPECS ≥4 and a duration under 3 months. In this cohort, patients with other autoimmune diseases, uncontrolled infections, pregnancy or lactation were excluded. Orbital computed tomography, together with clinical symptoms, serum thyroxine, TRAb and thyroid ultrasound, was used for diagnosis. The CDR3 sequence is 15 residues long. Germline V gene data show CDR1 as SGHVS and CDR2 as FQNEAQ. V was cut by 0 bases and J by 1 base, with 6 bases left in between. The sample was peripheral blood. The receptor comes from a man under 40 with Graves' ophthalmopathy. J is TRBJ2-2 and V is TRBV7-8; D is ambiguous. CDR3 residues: CASSLASQNTGELFF. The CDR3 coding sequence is TGTGCCAGCAGCTTAGCGAGTCAGAACACCGGGGAGCTGTTTTTT.